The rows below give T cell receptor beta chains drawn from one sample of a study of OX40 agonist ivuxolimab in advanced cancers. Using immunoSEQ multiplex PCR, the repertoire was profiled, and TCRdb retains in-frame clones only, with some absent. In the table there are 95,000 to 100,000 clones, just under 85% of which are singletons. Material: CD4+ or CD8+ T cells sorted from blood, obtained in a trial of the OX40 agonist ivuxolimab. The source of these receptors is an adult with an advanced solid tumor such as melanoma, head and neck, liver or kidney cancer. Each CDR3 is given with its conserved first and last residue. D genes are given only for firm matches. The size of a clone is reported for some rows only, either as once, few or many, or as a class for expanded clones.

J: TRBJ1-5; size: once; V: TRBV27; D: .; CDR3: CASSATDTYQPQHF; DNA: TGTGCCAGCAGTGCTACAGACACATATCAGCCCCAGCATTTT
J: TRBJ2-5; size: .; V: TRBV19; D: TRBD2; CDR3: CASSIYGTSWQETQYF; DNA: TGTGCCAGTAGCATATACGGGACTAGCTGGCAAGAGACCCAGTACTTC
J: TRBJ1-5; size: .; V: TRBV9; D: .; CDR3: CASSFGGSNQPQHF; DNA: TGTGCCAGCAGTTTTGGGGGTAGCAATCAGCCCCAGCATTTT
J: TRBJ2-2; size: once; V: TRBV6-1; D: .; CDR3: CASSEVVNGELFF; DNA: TGTGCCAGCAGTGAAGTCGTGAACGGGGAGCTGTTTTTT
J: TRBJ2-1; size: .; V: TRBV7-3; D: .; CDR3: CASSLNGGSSYNEQFF; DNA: TGTGCCAGCAGCTTAAATGGAGGCAGCTCCTACAATGAGCAGTTCTTC
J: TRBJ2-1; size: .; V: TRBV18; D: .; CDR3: CASSPLLPELSSYNEQFF; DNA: TGTGCCAGCTCACCACTCTTGCCTGAGTTGAGCTCCTACAATGAGCAGTTCTTC
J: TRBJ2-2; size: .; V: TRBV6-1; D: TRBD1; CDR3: CASSRDRGPGELFF; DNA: TGTGCCAGCAGTCGGGACAGGGGACCCGGGGAGCTGTTTTTT
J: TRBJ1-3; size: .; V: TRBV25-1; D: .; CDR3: CASSLWAIDTIYF; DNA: TGTGCCAGCAGTCTGTGGGCCATCGACACCATATATTTT
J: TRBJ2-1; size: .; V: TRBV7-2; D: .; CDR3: CASSSPVVNEQFF; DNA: TGTGCCAGCAGCTCGCCGGTAGTCAATGAGCAGTTCTTC
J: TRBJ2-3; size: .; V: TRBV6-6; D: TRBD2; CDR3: CASSYGRGGTDTQYF; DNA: TGTGCCAGCAGTTACGGGCGGGGGGGCACAGATACGCAGTATTTT
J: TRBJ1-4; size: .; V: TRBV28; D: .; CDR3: CASSFRTGSEKLFF; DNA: TGTGCCAGCAGTTTTCGGACGGGGAGTGAAAAACTGTTTTTT
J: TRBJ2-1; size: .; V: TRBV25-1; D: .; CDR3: CASSEGGGGGGEQFF; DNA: TGTGCCAGCAGTGAAGGGGGGGGCGGGGGTGGCGAGCAGTTCTTC
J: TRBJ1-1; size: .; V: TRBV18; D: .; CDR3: CASSPLQGFTEAFF; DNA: TGTGCCAGCTCACCACTCCAGGGGTTCACTGAAGCTTTCTTT
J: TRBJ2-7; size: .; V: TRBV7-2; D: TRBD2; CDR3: CASSLETGGYEQYF; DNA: TGTGCCAGCAGCTTAGAAACGGGGGGCTACGAGCAGTACTTC
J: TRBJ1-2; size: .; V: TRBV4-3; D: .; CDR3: CASSQAGGSAGYTF; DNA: TGCGCCAGCAGCCAAGCAGGAGGGTCGGCAGGCTACACCTTC
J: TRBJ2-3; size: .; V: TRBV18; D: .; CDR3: CASSPGHSTDTQYF; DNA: TGTGCCAGCTCCCCGGGACACAGTACAGATACGCAGTATTTT
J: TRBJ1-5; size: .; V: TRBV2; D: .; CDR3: CASNRGPNQPQHF; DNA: TGTGCCAGCAATCGGGGGCCTAATCAGCCCCAGCATTTT
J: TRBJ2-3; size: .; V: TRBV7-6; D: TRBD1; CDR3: CASSRPTGQGTDTQYF; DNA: TGTGCCAGCAGCCGTCCCACGGGACAGGGCACAGATACGCAGTATTTT
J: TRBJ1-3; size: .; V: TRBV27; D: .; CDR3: CASSIKKNGNTIYF; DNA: TGTGCCAGCAGCATTAAAAAAAATGGAAACACCATATATTTT
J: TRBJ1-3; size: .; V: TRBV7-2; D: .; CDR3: CASSLGRRNTIYF; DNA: TGTGCCAGCAGCTTGGGCCGGAGAAACACCATATATTTT
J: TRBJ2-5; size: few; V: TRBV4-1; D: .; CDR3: CASSQDPTGRETQYF; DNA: TGCGCCAGCAGCCAAGATCCGACAGGTAGAGAGACCCAGTACTTC
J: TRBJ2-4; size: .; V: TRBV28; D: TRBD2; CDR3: CASSHYSGGKNTKNIQYF; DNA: TGTGCCAGCAGTCACTATAGCGGGGGAAAGAACACCAAAAACATTCAGTACTTC
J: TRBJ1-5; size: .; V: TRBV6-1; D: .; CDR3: CASSYQATEHF; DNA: TGTGCCAGCAGTTACCAAGCGACAGAGCATTTT
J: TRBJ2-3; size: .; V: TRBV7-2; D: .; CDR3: CASSLRAGAGTDTQYF; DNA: TGTGCCAGCAGCTTAAGGGCGGGGGCTGGCACAGATACGCAGTATTTT
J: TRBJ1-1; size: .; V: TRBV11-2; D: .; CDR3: CASSSFPRGGTEAFF; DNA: TGTGCCAGCAGCTCATTTCCTAGGGGGGGAACTGAAGCTTTCTTT
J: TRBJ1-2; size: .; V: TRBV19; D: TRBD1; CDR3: CASSRGGTGAADGYTF; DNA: TGTGCCAGTAGCCGGGGGGGGACAGGAGCTGCAGATGGCTACACCTTC
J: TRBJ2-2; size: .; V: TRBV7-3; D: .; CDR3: CASSLSGANTGELFF; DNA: TGTGCCAGCAGCTTAAGCGGGGCGAACACCGGGGAGCTGTTTTTT
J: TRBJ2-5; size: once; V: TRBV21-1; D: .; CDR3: CASRQTSEETQYF; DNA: TGTGCCAGCAGACAGACTAGCGAAGAGACCCAGTACTTC
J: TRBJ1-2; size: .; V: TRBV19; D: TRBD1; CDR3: CASSMPGTVYGYTF; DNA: TGTGCCAGTAGTATGCCCGGGACAGTCTATGGCTACACCTTC
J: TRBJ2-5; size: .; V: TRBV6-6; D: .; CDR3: CASSDLRSERETQYF; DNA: TGTGCCAGCAGCGACTTACGGTCCGAACGGGAGACCCAGTACTTC
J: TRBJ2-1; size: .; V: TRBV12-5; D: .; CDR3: CASGLGQSSYNEQFF; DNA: TGTGCTAGTGGTTTGGGGCAGAGCTCCTACAATGAGCAGTTCTTC